A selection of T cell receptor beta chains follows, all from one sample in a study of radiotherapy plus CTLA-4 blockade in lung cancer. This table comes from immunoSEQ multiplex PCR, and its TCRdb copy is limited to in-frame clones, with some not included. The data hold roughly 90,000 clones, with 80% to 85% observed a single time. The sample was peripheral blood, taken from a patient treated with radiotherapy plus ipilimumab. The receptors stem from a human donor with non-small cell lung cancer that progressed on radiotherapy plus ipilimumab. The CDR3 runs from the conserved cysteine through the conserved F or W. The order of the fields is J gene, V gene, clone size, D gene, CDR3 DNA, CDR3 protein. The D gene is left open where the match is weak. Size values are once, few and many counts, or a class for expanded clones, and some rows have none.

TRBJ2-5,TRBV15,NA,TRBD1,TGTGCCACCAGCTATGAGACAGGGGAAGAGACCCAGTACTTC,CATSYETGEETQYF
TRBJ1-5,TRBV19,few,NA,TGTGCCAGTAGCGATGAAAGGGAACTTCAGCCCCAGCATTTT,CASSDERELQPQHF
TRBJ2-5,TRBV5-1,NA,NA,TGCGCCAGCAGCTTGGGGGCCCAGGAGACCCAGTACTTC,CASSLGAQETQYF
TRBJ2-3,TRBV4-1,NA,TRBD1,TGCGCCAGCAGGGACGGAGGACAGGGCAAGAGCACAGATACGCAGTATTTT,CASRDGGQGKSTDTQYF
TRBJ1-5,TRBV6-5,once,NA,TGTGCCAGCAGTTACACGAAAACTCAGCCCCAGCATTTT,CASSYTKTQPQHF
TRBJ2-7,TRBV9,NA,NA,TGTGCCAGCAGCGTAGCAGGCAGGGATGGCGAGCAGTACTTC,CASSVAGRDGEQYF
TRBJ2-7,TRBV27,NA,NA,TGTGCCAGCAGTTTAGCAAGGGGCCACGAGCAGTACTTC,CASSLARGHEQYF
TRBJ2-5,TRBV27,NA,NA,TGTGCCAGCAGTTTATCGTCAGGGTCGTGGGAGACCCAGTACTTC,CASSLSSGSWETQYF
TRBJ2-2,TRBV5-1,NA,TRBD2,TGCGCCAGCAGCCCCACACTAGCGGGAGGGCCGAGCACCGGGGAGCTGTTTTTT,CASSPTLAGGPSTGELFF
TRBJ2-1,TRBV27,few,NA,TGTGCCAGCAGTTCAAGCGGAGGCTCCTACAATGAGCAGTTCTTC,CASSSSGGSYNEQFF
TRBJ2-7,TRBV6-5,NA,NA,TGTGCCAGCAGGGGCCATACCTACGAGCAGTACTTC,CASRGHTYEQYF
TRBJ2-1,TRBV9,NA,TRBD2,TGTGCCAGCAGCGTAGCTCCGTCTAGCGGGAACAATGAGCAGTTCTTC,CASSVAPSSGNNEQFF
TRBJ2-1,TRBV7-9,NA,NA,TGTGCCAGCACCCTTTGGGGCTCCTACAATGAGCAGTTCTTC,CASTLWGSYNEQFF
TRBJ2-7,TRBV21-1,NA,NA,TGTGCCAGCAGCCCCGTATCCGACAGGGACTCCCACTCCTACGAGCAGTACTTC,CASSPVSDRDSHSYEQYF
TRBJ2-6,TRBV27,NA,TRBD2,TGTGCCAGCAGTTTTGTAGGACTAGCGGGGTCTGGGGCCAACGTCCTGACTTTC,CASSFVGLAGSGANVLTF
TRBJ1-2,TRBV5-1,NA,NA,TGCGCCAGCAGCTTGGCATGGGAGAGCTATGGCTACACCTTC,CASSLAWESYGYTF
TRBJ2-5,TRBV7-2,NA,TRBD1,TGTGCCAGCAGCCTCGGACAGGGGGCGCTTGAGACCCAGTACTTC,CASSLGQGALETQYF
TRBJ2-3,TRBV5-4,NA,TRBD2,TGTGCCAGCAGCCCGGGACTAGCGGATTCCACAGATACGCAGTATTTT,CASSPGLADSTDTQYF
TRBJ2-3,TRBV5-1,NA,NA,TGCGCCAGCAGCTTGGTTAGCGGCACAGATACGCAGTATTTT,CASSLVSGTDTQYF
TRBJ2-1,TRBV2,NA,NA,TGTGCCAGCGGAGGCGACTTATACTACTCCTCAGAAGTTATAGGGCAGTTCTTC,CASGGDLYYSSEVIGQFF
TRBJ2-3,TRBV13,NA,TRBD2,TGTGCCAGCAGCTTAGCGGCTAGCGGAAACACAGATACGCAGTATTTT,CASSLAASGNTDTQYF
TRBJ1-5,TRBV30,NA,NA,TGTGCCTGGAGTGTACTAGGTCAGCCCCAGCATTTT,CAWSVLGQPQHF
TRBJ2-7,TRBV6-6,NA,NA,TGTGCCAGCAGTTACAGCATCGACTCCTACGAGCAGTACTTC,CASSYSIDSYEQYF
TRBJ2-1,TRBV7-8,NA,NA,TGTGCCAGCAGCTTAGAACGGGATAGTGAGCAGTTCTTC,CASSLERDSEQFF
TRBJ2-3,TRBV6-1,NA,TRBD2,TGTGCCGGACGCACCCTAGCGGGATACACAGATACGCAGTATTTT,CAGRTLAGYTDTQYF
TRBJ2-2,TRBV9,NA,TRBD1,TGTGCCAGCAGCTCAAGCAGGACAGGGGGGAACACCGGGGAGCTGTTTTTT,CASSSSRTGGNTGELFF
TRBJ2-1,TRBV2,NA,TRBD2,TGTGCCAACCAGCGGCTAGCGGGAGGTCTCAATGAGCAGTTCTTC,CANQRLAGGLNEQFF
TRBJ2-3,TRBV5-1,NA,TRBD1,TGCGCCAGCACCCAATCCGGGACAGGGCCAGATACGCAGTATTTT,CASTQSGTGPDTQYF